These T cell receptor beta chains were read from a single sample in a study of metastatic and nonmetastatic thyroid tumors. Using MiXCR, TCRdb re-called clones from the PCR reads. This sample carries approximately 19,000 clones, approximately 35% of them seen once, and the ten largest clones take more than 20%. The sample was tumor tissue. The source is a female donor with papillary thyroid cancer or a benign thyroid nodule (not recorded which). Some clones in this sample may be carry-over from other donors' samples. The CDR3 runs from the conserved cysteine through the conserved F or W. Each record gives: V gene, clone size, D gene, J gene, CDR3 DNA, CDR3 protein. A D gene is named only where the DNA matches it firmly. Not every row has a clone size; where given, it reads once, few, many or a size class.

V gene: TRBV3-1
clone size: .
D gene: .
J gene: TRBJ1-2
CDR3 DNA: TGTGCCAGCAGCCAAGGGGGTCAGCCGAGATATGGCTACACCTTC
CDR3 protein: CASSQGGQPRYGYTF

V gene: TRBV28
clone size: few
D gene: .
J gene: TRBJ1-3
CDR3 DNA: TGTGCCAGCGGGGGGGGCTTGGGCGGAAACACCATATATTTT
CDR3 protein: CASGGGLGGNTIYF

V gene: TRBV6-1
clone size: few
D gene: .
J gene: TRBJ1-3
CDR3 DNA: TGTGCCAGCAGTGAATTGCACAGCTCTGGAAACACCATATATTTT
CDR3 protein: CASSELHSSGNTIYF

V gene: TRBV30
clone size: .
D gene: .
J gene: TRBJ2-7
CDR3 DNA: TGTGCCTGGAGGGGGGACTGGGGGAACTCCTACGAGCAGTACTTC
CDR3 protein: CAWRGDWGNSYEQYF

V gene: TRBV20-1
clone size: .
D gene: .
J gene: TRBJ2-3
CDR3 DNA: TGCAGTGCTAGAGATCAGTTGCGGGGAGAGGTGGATACGCAGTATTTT
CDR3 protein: CSARDQLRGEVDTQYF

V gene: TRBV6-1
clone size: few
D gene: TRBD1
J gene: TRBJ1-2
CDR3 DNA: TGTGCCAGCAGTGGACAGGGTACGAACACCTTC
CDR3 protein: CASSGQGTNTF

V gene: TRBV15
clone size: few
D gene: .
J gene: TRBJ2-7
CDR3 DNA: TGTGCCACCAGCAGAGATCGGGGAGAGCAGTACTTC
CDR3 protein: CATSRDRGEQYF

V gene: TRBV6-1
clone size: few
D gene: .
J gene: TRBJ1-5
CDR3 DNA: TGTGCCAGCAGAGCAGGAGGGGTAGGTCAGCCCCAGCATTTT
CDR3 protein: CASRAGGVGQPQHF

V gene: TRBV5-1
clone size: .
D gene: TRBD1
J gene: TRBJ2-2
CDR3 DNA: TGCGCCAGCAGCCTGACAGGGGGCCCCGGGGAGCTGTTTTTT
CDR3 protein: CASSLTGGPGELFF

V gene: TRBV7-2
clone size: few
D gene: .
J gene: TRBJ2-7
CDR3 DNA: TGTGCCAGCAGCAGAAGGGTGGGCAGTGGGGGCGAGCAGTACTTC
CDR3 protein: CASSRRVGSGGEQYF

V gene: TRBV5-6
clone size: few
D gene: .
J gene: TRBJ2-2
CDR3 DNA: TGTGCCAGCAGCTGGGACAGCCCTCGAGGGAGGACCGGGGAGCTGTTTTTT
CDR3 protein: CASSWDSPRGRTGELFF

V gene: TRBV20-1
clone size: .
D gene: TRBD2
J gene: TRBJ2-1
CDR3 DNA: TGCAGTGCTAGAGATTATAGCGGGAGTTCAAATGAGCAGTTCTTC
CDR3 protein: CSARDYSGSSNEQFF

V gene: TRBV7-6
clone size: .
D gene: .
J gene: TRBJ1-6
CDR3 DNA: TGTGCCAGCAGCTCCGGGAGACAGTCTAATTCACCCCTCCACTTT
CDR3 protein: CASSSGRQSNSPLHF

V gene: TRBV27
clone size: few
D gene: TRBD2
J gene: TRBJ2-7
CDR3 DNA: TGTGCCAGCAGGGGACTAGCGGGAGAGGCAGCCTACGAGCAGTACTTC
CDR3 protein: CASRGLAGEAAYEQYF

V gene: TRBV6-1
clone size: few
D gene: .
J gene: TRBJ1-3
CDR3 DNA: TGTGCCAGCAGTGAATTCGGAGGCTCTGGAAACACCATATATTTT
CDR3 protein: CASSEFGGSGNTIYF

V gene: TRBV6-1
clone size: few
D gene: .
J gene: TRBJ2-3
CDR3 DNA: TGTGCCAGCAGTATGGGGCCATTCTACACAGATACGCAGTATTTT
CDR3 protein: CASSMGPFYTDTQYF

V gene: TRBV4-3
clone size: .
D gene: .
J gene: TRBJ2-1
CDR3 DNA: TGCGCCAGCAGCCAAGAAGGGCGGAGCTCCTACAATGAGCAGTTCTTC
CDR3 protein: CASSQEGRSSYNEQFF

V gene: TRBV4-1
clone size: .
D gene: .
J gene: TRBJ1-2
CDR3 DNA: TGCGCCAGCAGCCAAGCCCAGGGAGAATATGGCTACACCTTC
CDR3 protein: CASSQAQGEYGYTF

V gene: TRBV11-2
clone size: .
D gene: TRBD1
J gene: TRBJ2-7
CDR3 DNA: TGTGCCAGCACCGAGACAGGGGGCCTCTACGAGCAGTACTTC
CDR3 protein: CASTETGGLYEQYF

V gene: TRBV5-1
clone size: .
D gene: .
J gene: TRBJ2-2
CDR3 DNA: TGCGCCAGCAGCTTGGTTGTCGGCGGGGAGCTGTTTTTT
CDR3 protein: CASSLVVGGELFF

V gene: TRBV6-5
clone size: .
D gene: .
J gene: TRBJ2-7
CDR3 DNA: TGTGCCAGCACTTTCGGTGGGGATATCTACGAGCAGTACTTC
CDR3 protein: CASTFGGDIYEQYF

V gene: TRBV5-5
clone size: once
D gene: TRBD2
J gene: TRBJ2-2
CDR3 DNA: TGTGCCAGCAGCTCCGGGACTAGCAGCACCGGGGAGCTGTTTTTT
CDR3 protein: CASSSGTSSTGELFF

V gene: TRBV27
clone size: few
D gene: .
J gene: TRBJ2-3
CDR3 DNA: TGTGCCAGCAGTTTGGATAACCGGGTTACGCAGTATTTT
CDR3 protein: CASSLDNRVTQYF

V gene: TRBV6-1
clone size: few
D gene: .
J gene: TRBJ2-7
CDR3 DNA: TGTGCCAGCAGACCTCGTCGCCTAGACTCTACCAACTACGAGCAGTACTTC
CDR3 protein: CASRPRRLDSTNYEQYF

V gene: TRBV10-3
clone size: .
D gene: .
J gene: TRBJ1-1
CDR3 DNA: TGTGCCACCAAGGGGACGGAGGACACTGAAGCTTTCTTT
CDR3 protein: CATKGTEDTEAFF

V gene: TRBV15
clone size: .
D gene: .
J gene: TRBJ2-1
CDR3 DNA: TGTGCCACCAGCAGAGGGAGGGCCGGGGGTGATGAGCAGTTCTTC
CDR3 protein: CATSRGRAGGDEQFF

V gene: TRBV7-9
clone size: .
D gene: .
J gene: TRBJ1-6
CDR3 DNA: TGTGCCAGCAGCTCCACCCGGAGCTATAATTCACCCCTCCACTTT
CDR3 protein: CASSSTRSYNSPLHF

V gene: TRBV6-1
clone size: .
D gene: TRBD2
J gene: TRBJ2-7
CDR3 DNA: TGTGCCAGCACTGCAGCGGGAGGTCGGTCCTACGAGCAGTACTTC
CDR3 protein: CASTAAGGRSYEQYF

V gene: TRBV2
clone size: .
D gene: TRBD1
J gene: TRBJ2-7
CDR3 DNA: TGTGCCAGCAGTTCGGGACAGGACGAGCAGTACTTC
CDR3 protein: CASSSGQDEQYF

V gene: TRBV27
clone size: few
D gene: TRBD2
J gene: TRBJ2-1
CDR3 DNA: TGTGCCAGCAGTTTATCGACCCCCATTAGCGGGCCCTACAATGAGCAGTTCTTC
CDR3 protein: CASSLSTPISGPYNEQFF

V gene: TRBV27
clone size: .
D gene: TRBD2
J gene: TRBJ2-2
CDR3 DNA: TGTGCCAGCAGTCACCTAGCGGGAGGGCTCGGTACCGGGGAGCTGTTTTTT
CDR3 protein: CASSHLAGGLGTGELFF

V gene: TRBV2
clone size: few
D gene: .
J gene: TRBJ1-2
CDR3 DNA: TGTGCCAGCAGTGTAATGAGGGTAGATGGCTACACCTTC
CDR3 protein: CASSVMRVDGYTF

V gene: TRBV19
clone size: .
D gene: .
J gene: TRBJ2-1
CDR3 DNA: TGTGCCAGTAGTACCACAGCCCAGTCGCGTGACAATGAGCAGTTCTTC
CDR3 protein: CASSTTAQSRDNEQFF

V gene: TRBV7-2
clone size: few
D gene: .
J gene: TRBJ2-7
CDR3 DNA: TGTGCCAGCAGCTTAGCGCCGGGCTACGAGCAGTACTTC
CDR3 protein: CASSLAPGYEQYF

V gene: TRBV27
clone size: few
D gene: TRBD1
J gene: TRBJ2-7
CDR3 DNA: TGTGCCAGCAGTGAAAACCGGGACAGGGTATGGGTCGAGCAGTACTTC
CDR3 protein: CASSENRDRVWVEQYF

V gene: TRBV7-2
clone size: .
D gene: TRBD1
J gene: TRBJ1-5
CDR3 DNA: TGTGCCAGCAGCGCAAGGACAGGGGACAATCAGCCCCAGCATTTT
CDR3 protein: CASSARTGDNQPQHF

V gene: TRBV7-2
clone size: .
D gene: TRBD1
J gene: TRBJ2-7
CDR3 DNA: TGTGCCAGCAGCTTACGGACAGGCTACGAGCAGTACTTC
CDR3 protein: CASSLRTGYEQYF

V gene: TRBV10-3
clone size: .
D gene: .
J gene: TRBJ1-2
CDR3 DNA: TGTGCCATCACCCCTAGCCCCAATCATGGCTACACCTTC
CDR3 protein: CAITPSPNHGYTF

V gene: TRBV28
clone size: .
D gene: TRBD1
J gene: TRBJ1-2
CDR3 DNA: TGTGCCAGCAGTTACACAGGGGAGAATAACTATGGCTACACCTTC
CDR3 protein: CASSYTGENNYGYTF

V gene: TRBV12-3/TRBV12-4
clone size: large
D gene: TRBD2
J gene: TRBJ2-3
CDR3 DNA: TGTGCCAGCAGTTCGCTGACTAGCGGGATTCCAGATACGCAGTATTTT
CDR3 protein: CASSSLTSGIPDTQYF

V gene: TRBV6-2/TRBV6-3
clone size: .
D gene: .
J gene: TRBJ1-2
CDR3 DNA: TGTGCCAGCAGTTACTCTGGAGGGTATGGCTACACCTTC
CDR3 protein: CASSYSGGYGYTF

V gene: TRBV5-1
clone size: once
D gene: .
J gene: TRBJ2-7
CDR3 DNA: TGCGCCAGCAGCTTGGCCGTAGGGGGATCCTACGAGCAGTACTTC
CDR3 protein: CASSLAVGGSYEQYF

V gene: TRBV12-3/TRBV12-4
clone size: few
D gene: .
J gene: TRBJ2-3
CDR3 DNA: TGTGCCAGCAGTTTAGCCGGGCAGATTACCACAGATACGCAGTATTTT
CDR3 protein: CASSLAGQITTDTQYF

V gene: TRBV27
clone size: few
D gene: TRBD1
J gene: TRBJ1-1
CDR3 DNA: TGTGCCAGCATCGCGGCAGGGGGCACTGAAGCTTTCTTT
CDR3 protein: CASIAAGGTEAFF

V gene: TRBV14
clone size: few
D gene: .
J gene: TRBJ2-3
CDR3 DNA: TGTGCCAGCAGCCCCCCCCCCCCGGCAGATACGCAGTATTTT
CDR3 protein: CASSPPPPADTQYF

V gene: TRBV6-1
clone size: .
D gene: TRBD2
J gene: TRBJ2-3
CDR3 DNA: TGTGCCAGCAGGACTCCCGGGCTAGCGGGAGAAGATACGCAGTATTTT
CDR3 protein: CASRTPGLAGEDTQYF

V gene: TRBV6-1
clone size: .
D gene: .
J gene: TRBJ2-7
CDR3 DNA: TGTGCCAGCATAGAGACAGGATTAACCGAGCAGTACTTC
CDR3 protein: CASIETGLTEQYF

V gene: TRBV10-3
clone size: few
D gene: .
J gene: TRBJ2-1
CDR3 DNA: TGTGCCATCAGTGAGGCCGATAGCGGACACAATGAGCAGTTCTTC
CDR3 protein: CAISEADSGHNEQFF

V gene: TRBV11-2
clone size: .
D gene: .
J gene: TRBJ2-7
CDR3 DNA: TGTGCCAGCAGCTTAGATGGGGATTTCGAGCAGTACTTC
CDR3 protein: CASSLDGDFEQYF

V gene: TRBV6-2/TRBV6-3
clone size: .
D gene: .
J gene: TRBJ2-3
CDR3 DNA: TGTGCCAGCAGTTATAGGAGTCTTCTCACAGATACGCAGTATTTT
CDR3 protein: CASSYRSLLTDTQYF